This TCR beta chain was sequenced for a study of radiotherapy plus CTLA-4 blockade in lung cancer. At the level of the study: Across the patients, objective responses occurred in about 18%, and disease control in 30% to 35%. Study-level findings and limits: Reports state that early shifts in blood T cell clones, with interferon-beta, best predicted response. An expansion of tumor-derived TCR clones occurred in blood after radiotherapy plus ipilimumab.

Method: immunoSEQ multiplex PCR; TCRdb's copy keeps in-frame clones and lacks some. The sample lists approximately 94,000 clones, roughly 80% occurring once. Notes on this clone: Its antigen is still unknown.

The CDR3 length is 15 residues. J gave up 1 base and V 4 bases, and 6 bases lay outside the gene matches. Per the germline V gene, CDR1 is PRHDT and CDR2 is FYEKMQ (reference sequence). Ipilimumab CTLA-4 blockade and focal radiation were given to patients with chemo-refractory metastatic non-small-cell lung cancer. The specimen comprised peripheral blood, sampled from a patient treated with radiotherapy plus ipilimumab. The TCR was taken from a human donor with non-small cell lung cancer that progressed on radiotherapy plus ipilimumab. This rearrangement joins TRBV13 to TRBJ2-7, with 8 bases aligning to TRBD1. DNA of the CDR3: TGTGCCAGCAGCTCCCGGGACAGGCCGTCCTACGAGCAGTACTTC. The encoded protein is CASSSRDRPSYEQYF.